The 29 T cell receptor beta chains below come from one sample, sequenced in a study of early T cells in non-severe SARS-CoV-2 infection. TCRdb used MiXCR to reprocess the 5' RACE reads, holding one entry per CDR3 protein. The table shows fewer than 100,000 distinct CDR3 sequences, with about 10% occurring only once. Source material: whole blood. The receptors come from an adult who was a healthcare worker with PCR-confirmed SARS-CoV-2 infection or an uninfected control (not recorded which).

The rearrangement links TRBV25-1 to TRBJ1-6; perhaps TRBD1 as D (5 bases). Looked up from germline, CDR1 is MGHDK and CDR2 is SYGVNS. Trimming removed 5 bases from V and 7 bases from J, with 12 bases in between. This CDR3 has 14 residues. The CDR3 DNA reads as TGTGCCAGCAGTCACGGGGGATACAATTCACCCCTCCACTTT. It specifies CASSHGGYNSPLHF.

The chain uses TRBV27 and TRBJ2-5; 8 bases are shared with TRBD2. This CDR3 region has 15 residues. Trimming cost V 5 bases and J 5 bases; bases outside gene matches: 10. Germline-derived CDR1 and CDR2 are MNHEY and SMNVEV (reference sequence). The CDR3 sequence is CASSPPGGLGETQYF. The CDR3 coding sequence is TGTGCCAGCAGTCCCCCGGGGGGGCTAGGTGAGACCCAGTACTTC.

This clonotype appeared a few times. The chain links TRBV27 to TRBJ2-5; D may correspond to TRBD1 or TRBD2 (6 bases each). Germline CDR1 MNHEY, CDR2 SMNVEV (reference sequence). The CDR3 covers 14 residues. V lost 1 base, J lost 2 bases, and 8 bases lay in between. The CDR3 nucleotides read TGTGCCAGCAGTTTATTAGGGGGGCAAGAGACCCAGTACTTC. Amino acids: CASSLLGGQETQYF.

This clonotype was recorded once. This may arise from a read error, as a much more abundant clone is one base away. This chain joins TRBV7-9 and TRBJ2-3, with D perhaps TRBD1 (6 bases). Germline lookup yields CDR1 SEHNR and CDR2 FQNEAQ (reference sequence). The CDR3 is 14 amino acids. Trimming stripped 5 bases from V and 6 bases from J, with 15 bases between. In DNA form, the CDR3 reads TGTGCCAGCAGCCGGTACAGGGCCCCGGATACGCAGTATTTT. The encoded protein is CASSRYRAPDTQYF. The whole variable domain, filled in from reference TRBV7-9 and TRBJ2-3, reads DTGVSQNPRHKITKRGQNVTFRCDPISEHNRLYWYRQTLGQGPEFLTYFQNEAQLEKSRLLSDRFSAERPKGSFSTLEIQRTEQGDSAMYLCASSRYRAPDTQYFGPGTRLTVL.

This clonotype was counted between two and nine times. The rearrangement uses TRBV5-1 and TRBJ1-5; D is undetermined. In germline, CDR1 is SGHRS, CDR2 YFSETQ. Trimming left V 4 bases short and J 9 bases short, with 17 bases between. The CDR3 is 14 amino acids. CDR3 sequence reads: CASSPTDFGLPQHF. In DNA, the CDR3 is TGCGCCAGCAGCCCCACGGATTTCGGGCTGCCCCAGCATTTT.

This clonotype was seen a few times. The genes are TRBV7-9 and TRBJ2-1, with TRBD2 as a possible D gene (6 bases). From germline, CDR1 is SEHNR and CDR2 FQNEAQ (reference sequence). V lost 2 bases and J 4 bases, leaving 9 bases between the germline ends. The CDR3 is 14 residues long. Here the CDR3 DNA reads TGTGCCAGCAGCTTACCGGGGACTTACAATGAGCAGTTCTTC. Translating it yields CASSLPGTYNEQFF.

The V call is TRBV6-2 or TRBV6-3, the J call TRBJ2-2, with 9 bases identical to TRBD1. From germline, CDR1 is MNHEY and CDR2 SVGEGT. With V trimmed by 6 bases and J by 7 bases, 6 bases remained unmatched. The CDR3 spans 14 residues. The CDR3 spells CASRDRGQVGELFF. The CDR3 region has the DNA TGTGCCAGCAGGGACAGGGGCCAGGTCGGGGAGCTGTTTTTT.

This clonotype has a single count. A much larger clone is a single base away; this may be a read error. This chain joins TRBV3-1 and TRBJ1-1; unclear D gene. CDR3 length equals 13 residues. Germline V gene data show CDR1 as LGHDT and CDR2 as YNNKEL (reference sequence). The germline V and J ends were trimmed by 5 bases and 5 bases, with 12 bases remaining between them. For the CDR3, the DNA is TGTGCCAGCAGCTACCTTGGGGTGACTGAAGCTTTCTTT. This gives the protein CASSYLGVTEAFF.

The V call is TRBV3-1, the J call TRBJ1-1, with D perhaps matching TRBD1 (6 bases). Germline CDR1 is LGHDT and CDR2 is YNNKEL (reference sequence). The germline V and J ends were trimmed by 0 bases and 1 base, with 6 bases remaining between them. The CDR3 has 14 amino acids. The DNA for the CDR3 is TGTGCCAGCAGCCAAGAGGACAGGAACACTGAAGCTTTCTTT. Protein sequence: CASSQEDRNTEAFF.

At least ten counts were recorded for this clonotype. CDR3 residues: CSAREANTRDTQYF. CDR3 DNA sequence: TGCAGTGCTAGAGAAGCGAATACTCGGGATACGCAGTATTTT. V usage is TRBV20-1 and J usage is TRBJ2-3; no firm D call. The CDR3 is 14 residues long. Trimming removed 0 bases from V and 6 bases from J, with 13 bases in between. CDR1 is DFQATT and CDR2 is SNEGSKA in the germline V gene (reference sequence).

The chain has TRBV12-3 or TRBV12-4 and TRBJ2-5, with 7 bases that match TRBD1. The J segment lost 2 bases and the V segment lost 2 bases, leaving 2 bases of the junction unmatched. This CDR3 contains 14 residues. CDR3 coding DNA: TGTGCCAGCAGTTTATTGACAGGGCAAGAGACCCAGTACTTC. It specifies CASSLLTGQETQYF.

This clonotype came up a few times. This rearrangement joins TRBV4-3 to TRBJ1-2, with D possibly TRBD1 on 6 matching bases. The CDR3 is made up of 14 amino acids. CDR1 is LGHNA, CDR2 YSLEER, per germline. Trimming left V 0 bases short and J 8 bases short, with 13 bases between. DNA for the CDR3: TGCGCCAGCAGCCAAGATCGGACAGCGTCGGGCTACACCTTC. It is translated as CASSQDRTASGYTF.

This clonotype was counted at least ten times. J is TRBJ1-1 and V is TRBV5-1; D unclear. There are 14 residues in the CDR3. Trimming cost V 4 bases and J 1 base, with 11 bases left between them. Germline V gives CDR1 SGHRS, CDR2 YFSETQ. In DNA form, the CDR3 reads TGCGCCAGCAGCCACCCTCTGGAGAACACTGAAGCTTTCTTT. This codes for CASSHPLENTEAFF.

There are a few counts of this clonotype. The chain recombines TRBV10-3 with TRBJ2-3; D is undetermined. The germline V gene has CDR1 ENHRY and CDR2 SYGVKD. The CDR3 consists of 14 residues. V shed 3 bases and J shed 2 bases, with 9 bases lying between them. The chain's CDR3 is CAISDNPNTDTQYF. CDR3 sequence (DNA): TGTGCCATCAGTGATAACCCTAACACAGATACGCAGTATTTT.

This clonotype has just a few counts. This chain uses TRBV25-1 with TRBJ1-2; D is uncertain. Trimming removed 3 bases at V and 5 bases at J, with 10 bases between. CDR3 length: 13 amino acids. Germline values: CDR1 MGHDK, CDR2 SYGVNS. As DNA, the CDR3 is TGTGCCAGCAGTGAGTGGGCGGGATATGGCTACACCTTC. Translating gives CASSEWAGYGYTF.

The chain links TRBV4-1 to TRBJ2-7, with D possibly TRBD1 on 6 matching bases. Germline lookup yields CDR1 MGHRA and CDR2 YSYEKL. V was shortened by 1 base and J by 5 bases, with 15 bases between the two germline ends. The length of the CDR3 is 15 residues. This chain's CDR3 is CASSQVAHRADEQYF. The CDR3 DNA sequence: TGCGCCAGCAGCCAAGTCGCCCACAGGGCCGACGAGCAGTACTTC.

This clonotype was counted ten times or more. The junction shows a germline mismatch at one end, possibly a read error. The V and J genes are TRBV2 and TRBJ2-2; D remains unclear. CDR3 length equals 15 residues. The V gene's germline CDR1 is SNHLY and CDR2 FYNNEI. This CDR3 reads CASSELTANTGELFF. The CDR3, as DNA: TGCGCCAGCAGTGAATTGACTGCTAACACCGGGGAGCTGTTTTTT.

This clonotype came up many times. The chain combines TRBV7-8 with TRBJ1-4; 7 bases line up with TRBD1. The J segment lost 8 bases and the V segment lost 5 bases, leaving 8 bases of the junction unmatched. The germline CDR1 and CDR2 sequences are SGHVS and FQNEAQ. CDR3 length: 14 amino acids. The CDR3 reads CASSLDREGEKLFF. Here the CDR3 DNA reads TGTGCCAGCAGCCTAGACAGGGAGGGGGAAAAACTGTTTTTT.

The DNA for the CDR3 is TGCAGCGTCTCCACGGCCGGGGCTGTAGATACGCAGTATTTT. As protein: CSVSTAGAVDTQYF. The chain links TRBV29-1 to TRBJ2-3; D is perhaps TRBD1 or TRBD2 (5 bases each). The CDR3 covers 14 residues. The germline V and J ends were trimmed by 6 bases and 5 bases, with 18 bases remaining between them. CDR1 is SQVTM and CDR2 is ANQGSEA in the germline V gene.

This clonotype was detected ten times or more. One junction end does not reproduce the germline sequence, and a read error may be involved. This chain joins TRBV11-2 and TRBJ1-2; D may be TRBD1 (5 bases). The CDR3 sequence is 12 residues long. CDR1 is SGHAT and CDR2 is FQNNGV in the germline V gene. In DNA form, the CDR3 reads TGTGCCAGCAGCTACGGGACGGGACGGGAGTCCTTC. The encoded protein is CASSYGTGRESF.

This clonotype was detected only a few times. The CDR3 DNA sequence: TGTGCCAGCAGTATGTCGGGGGAGGCCTACGAGCAGTACTTC. Its translation: CASSMSGEAYEQYF. The chain combines TRBV25-1 with TRBJ2-7, with TRBD2 as a possible D gene (6 bases). Germline-derived CDR1 and CDR2 are MGHDK and SYGVNS. The CDR3 loop spans 14 amino acids. V was trimmed by 5 bases and J by 2 bases, leaving 13 bases between them.

V gene TRBV14 combines with J gene TRBJ2-5, with 7 bases lining up with TRBD1. V lost 0 bases to trimming and J lost 5 bases; unmatched junction nucleotides: 3. In germline, CDR1 is SGHDN, CDR2 FVKESK. CDR3 length: 14 residues. CDR3 nucleotides: TGTGCCAGCAGCCAAGATACAGGGGCGGAGACCCAGTACTTC. Translated, it gives CASSQDTGAETQYF.

V and J are TRBV2 and TRBJ2-6; D remains unclear. In germline, CDR1 is SNHLY, CDR2 FYNNEI. The V end lost 5 bases, the J end lost 0 bases, and 8 bases lay between the germline ends. CDR3 length: 15 amino acids. The CDR3 DNA follows: TGTGCCAGCAGTCAGTACGGCTCTGGGGCCAACGTCCTGACTTTC. It specifies CASSQYGSGANVLTF. Full variable domain (outside the CDR3, taken from reference TRBV2 and TRBJ2-6): EPEVTQTPSHQVTQMGQEVILRCVPISNHLYFYWYRQILGQKVEFLVSFYNNEISEKSEIFDDQFSVERPDGSNFTLKIRSTKLEDSAMYFCASSQYGSGANVLTFGAGSRLTVL.

The sample holds many counts of this clonotype. The chain joins TRBV3-1 to TRBJ2-1, with 11 nucleotides matching TRBD2. J gave up 12 bases and V 6 bases, and 10 bases lay outside the gene matches. CDR3 length: 14 residues. Germline-derived CDR1 and CDR2 are LGHDT and YNNKEL (reference sequence). The chain's CDR3 is CASRQTLAGVGQFF. The CDR3, as DNA: TGTGCCAGCAGGCAGACACTAGCGGGGGTGGGGCAGTTCTTC.

V and J are TRBV6-5 and TRBJ1-2; 10 nucleotides align to TRBD1. This CDR3 has 15 amino acids. The V segment lost 2 bases and the J segment 4 bases; nucleotides outside the gene matches: 4. Germline V CDR1 and CDR2: MNHEY, SVGAGI. CDR3: CASSYEGTGVYGYTF. The CDR3, as DNA: TGTGCCAGCAGTTACGAGGGGACAGGGGTCTATGGCTACACCTTC.

The V and J genes are TRBV19 and TRBJ2-5; D is undetermined. Germline V gene data show CDR1 as LNHDA and CDR2 as SQIVND (reference sequence). This CDR3 comprises 14 residues. V was cut by 0 bases and J by 2 bases, with 7 bases left in between. CDR3 amino acids: CASSIDLLQETQYF. As DNA, the CDR3 is TGTGCCAGTAGTATAGATCTCCTGCAAGAGACCCAGTACTTC.

This chain connects TRBV5-1 to TRBJ2-5, with 7 positions matching TRBD2. The CDR3 covers 14 residues. Germline V gene sequence: CDR1 SGHRS, CDR2 YFSETQ. After removal of 3 bases from V and 4 bases from J, the junction contained 6 bases not matched to a gene. The CDR3 coding sequence is TGCGCCAGCAGCTCGACTAGCTCCGGAGAGACCCAGTACTTC. Translating gives CASSSTSSGETQYF.

This clonotype was counted at least ten times. The chain uses TRBV6-1 and TRBJ2-5, with 8 bases that match TRBD2. V trimming: 7 bases; J trimming: 0 bases; junction bases outside the gene matches: 7. Germline CDR1 reads MNHNS; CDR2 reads SASEGT. This CDR3 comprises 15 residues. The CDR3 loop reads CASKLTSVYQETQYF. CDR3 DNA sequence: TGTGCCAGCAAGTTGACTAGCGTGTACCAAGAGACCCAGTACTTC.

This clonotype was recorded at least ten times. The chain links TRBV3-1 to TRBJ1-1; no clear D. The CDR3 is 14 residues long. The germline V gene encodes CDR1 LGHDT and CDR2 YNNKEL (reference sequence). Trimming took off 1 base at V and 13 bases at J, with 19 bases between the two ends. This chain's CDR3 is CASSQVASPQVVFF. DNA of the CDR3: TGTGCCAGCAGCCAAGTGGCGTCGCCTCAGGTAGTTTTCTTT.